This record covers a single T cell receptor beta chain. This sample was taken from a study of shared clonotypes between healthy human individuals. Profiled with immunoSEQ multiplex PCR; TCRdb holds only in-frame clones, not every one. The sample has some 2.3 million clones, 85% to 95% seen once. Germline CDR1 and CDR2: MNHNS and SASEGT. Trimming shortened V by 6 bases and J by 2 bases, and 10 bases separated the two germline ends. This CDR3 comprises 13 residues. J is TRBJ1-2 and V is TRBV6-1, with D unresolved. Material for sequencing was naive CD4+ T cells from PBMCs. The sample's subset: CD45RA+ positively selected. The clonotype originates from a man between 18 and 35 years old in good health. Some clones in this sample may be carry-over from other donors' samples. The CDR3 reads CASRGSSNYGYTF. As DNA, the CDR3 is TGTGCCAGCAGAGGATCATCAAACTATGGCTACACCTTC.